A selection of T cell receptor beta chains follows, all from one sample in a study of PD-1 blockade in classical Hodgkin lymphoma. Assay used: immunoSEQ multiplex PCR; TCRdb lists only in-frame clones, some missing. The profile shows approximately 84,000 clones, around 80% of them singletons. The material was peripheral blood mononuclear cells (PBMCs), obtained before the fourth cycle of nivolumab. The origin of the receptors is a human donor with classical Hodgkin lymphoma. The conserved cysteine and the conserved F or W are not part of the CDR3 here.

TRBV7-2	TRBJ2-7	ASSRGLAGTHEQY
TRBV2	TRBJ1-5	ASSEGAEPLNQPQH
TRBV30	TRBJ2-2	AWTSVTNTGELF
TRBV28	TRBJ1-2	ASSLRGHGYT
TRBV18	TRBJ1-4	ASSHRGANEKLF
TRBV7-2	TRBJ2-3	ASSRSGGGGTDTQY
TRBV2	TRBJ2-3	ASSERTSGQDTQY
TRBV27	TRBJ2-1	ASSFLADYNEQF
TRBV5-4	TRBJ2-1	ASSLDSSLGEQF
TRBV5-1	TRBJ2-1	ASSGGLAGGWSYNEQF
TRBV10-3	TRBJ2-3	AISEMAGATDTQY
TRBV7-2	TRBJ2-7	ASSQTGATYEQY
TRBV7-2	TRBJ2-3	ASNQGAGRTDTQY
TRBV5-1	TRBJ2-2	ASSLGLAGVPGELF
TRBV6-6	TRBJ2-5	ASSSPGLAETQY
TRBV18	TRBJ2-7	ASSPGGRAEEQY
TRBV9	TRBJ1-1	ASSVVGVSTEAF
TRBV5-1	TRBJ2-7	ASSDDSLEQY
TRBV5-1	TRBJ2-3	ASSIATPETDTQY
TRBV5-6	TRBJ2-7	ASNARDRDFYEQY
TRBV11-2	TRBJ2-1	ASSLGSSYNEQF
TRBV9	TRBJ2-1	ASSPSSEVDEQF
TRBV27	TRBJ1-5	ASQAGYNQPQH
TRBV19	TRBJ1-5	ASSLGGRGNQPQH
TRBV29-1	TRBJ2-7	SAIYRTGGYEQY
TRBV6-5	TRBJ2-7	ASSPTLNEQY
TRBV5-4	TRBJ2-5	ASSLGASGVRETQY
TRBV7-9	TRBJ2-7	ASSRNGQGANEQY
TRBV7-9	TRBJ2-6	ASSLEGQVGANVLT
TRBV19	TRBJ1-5	ASSIIGAPQPQH
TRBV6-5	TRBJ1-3	ASSPTTGYGNTIY
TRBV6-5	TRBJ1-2	ASRPPGGGYGYT
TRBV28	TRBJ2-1	ASSTGVFEQF
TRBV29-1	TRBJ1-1	SAAQGTNTEAF
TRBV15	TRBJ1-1	ATSRAVGYEAF
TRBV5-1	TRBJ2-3	ASSLVLAGGTTDTQY